The sequence of this TCR beta chain was determined in a study of T cells after yellow fever vaccination. Study-wide findings and caveats: A small share of clonotypes appeared in both CD4 and CD8 compartments.

This clonotype was observed many times. Antigen specificity is unknown. Using its own MiXCR run on the 5' RACE reads, TCRdb lists one record per CDR3 protein. The sample holds around 320,000 distinct CDR3 sequences, about 10% seen once. This CDR3 is built from 14 residues. The germline V gene has CDR1 SGHNT and CDR2 YYREEE (reference sequence). V shed 6 bases, J shed 4 bases, and the junction held 7 bases outside the gene matches. This rearrangement joins TRBV5-4 to TRBJ2-5; 9 positions agree with TRBD1. This receptor was taken from a man aged 18 to 30 who received the YFV17D yellow fever vaccine. The input for sequencing was CD4+ T cells sorted from PBMCs, taken 45 days after the yellow fever booster vaccination. CDR3: CASTKQGAGETQYF. As DNA, the CDR3 is TGTGCCAGCACCAAACAGGGGGCGGGAGAGACCCAGTACTTC.